This T cell receptor beta chain was sequenced in a study of T-cell reconstitution after alpha-beta-depleted transplantation in children. The V end was cut by 3 bases, the J end by 4 bases, with 6 bases between. This CDR3 spans 11 amino acids. Germline V lookup: CDR1 DFQATT, CDR2 SNEGSKA (reference sequence). Unique molecular identifiers were incorporated during preparation of the TCRbeta library. TCRdb reanalysed the PCR reads using MiXCR and keeps one entry per CDR3 protein. The table lists about half a million distinct CDR3 sequences, under 15% of them singletons. This chain connects TRBV20-1 to TRBJ2-5; D is undetermined. This TCR derives from a human donor who donated a stem cell graft to a child with combined immunodeficiency. The sample in question was PBMCs from the stem cell graft donor, obtained from the stem cell graft. CDR3 sequence (DNA): TGCAGTGCTAGGAAAGTAGAGACCCAGTACTTC. Its protein is CSARKVETQYF.